This TCR beta chain was documented in a study of neoadjuvant anti-PD-1 for oral cavity cancer. Across the whole study: Patients without progression got a fourth dose around day 43.

Here immunoSEQ multiplex PCR was the method, and the copy in TCRdb shows in-frame clones only, minus some. Of about 16,000 clones in the sample, 55% to 75% were seen once. The CDR3 runs to 15 residues. Trimming removed 3 bases from V and 2 bases from J, with 13 bases in between. Per the germline V gene, CDR1 is LNHDA and CDR2 is SQIVND (reference sequence). This clone was picked up a small number of times. The rearrangement uses TRBV19 and TRBJ1-2; no clear D gene. The specimen was PBMCs, collected before nivolumab (anti-PD-1) treatment. The source of this sequence is a person aged 35-79 years with oral cavity squamous cell carcinoma. CDR3 bases: TGTGCCAGTAGTATCTCTGGGATCGGCAACTATGGCTACACCTTC. Translating it yields CASSISGIGNYGYTF.